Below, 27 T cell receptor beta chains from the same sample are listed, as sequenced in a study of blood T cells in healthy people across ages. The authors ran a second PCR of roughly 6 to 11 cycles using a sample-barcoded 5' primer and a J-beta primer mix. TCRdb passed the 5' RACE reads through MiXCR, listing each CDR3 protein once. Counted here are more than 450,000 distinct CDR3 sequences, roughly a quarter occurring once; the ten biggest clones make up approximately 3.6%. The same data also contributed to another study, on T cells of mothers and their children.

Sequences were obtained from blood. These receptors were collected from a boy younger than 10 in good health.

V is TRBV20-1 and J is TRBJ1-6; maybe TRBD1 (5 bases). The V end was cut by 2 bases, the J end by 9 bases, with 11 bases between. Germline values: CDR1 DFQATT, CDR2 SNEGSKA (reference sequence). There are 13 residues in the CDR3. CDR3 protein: CSARIQGTSPLHF. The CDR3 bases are TGCAGTGCTAGAATCCAGGGCACTTCACCCCTCCACTTT.

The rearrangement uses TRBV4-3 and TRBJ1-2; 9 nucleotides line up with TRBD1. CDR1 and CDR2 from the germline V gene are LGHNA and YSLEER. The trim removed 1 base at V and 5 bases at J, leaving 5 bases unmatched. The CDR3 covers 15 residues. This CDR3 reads CASSQVLQGAYGYTF. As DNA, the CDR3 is TGCGCCAGCAGCCAAGTCTTACAGGGGGCGTATGGCTACACCTTC.

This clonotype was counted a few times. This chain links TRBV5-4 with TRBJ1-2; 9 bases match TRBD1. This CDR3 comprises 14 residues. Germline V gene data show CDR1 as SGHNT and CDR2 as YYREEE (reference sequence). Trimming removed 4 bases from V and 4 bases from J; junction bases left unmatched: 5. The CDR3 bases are TGTGCCAGCAGCGGTCGGGGACAGGGCTATGGCTACACCTTC. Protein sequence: CASSGRGQGYGYTF.

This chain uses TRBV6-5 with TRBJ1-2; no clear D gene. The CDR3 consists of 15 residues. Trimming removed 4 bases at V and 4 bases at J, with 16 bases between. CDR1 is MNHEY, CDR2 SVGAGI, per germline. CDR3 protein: CASSSTFGNRYGYTF. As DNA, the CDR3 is TGTGCCAGCAGTTCGACCTTCGGGAACCGCTATGGCTACACCTTC.

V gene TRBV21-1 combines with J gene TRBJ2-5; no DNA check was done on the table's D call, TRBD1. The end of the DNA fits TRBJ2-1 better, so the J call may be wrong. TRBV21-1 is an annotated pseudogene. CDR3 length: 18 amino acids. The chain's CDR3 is CASSKAAWGQWPKMEQFF. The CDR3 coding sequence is TGTGCCAGCAGCAAAGCGGCTTGGGGCCAGTGGCCTAAAATGGAGCAGTTCTTC.

Here the CDR3 reads CASSLEPTSRYEQYF. CDR3 nucleotide sequence: TGTGCCAGCAGCTTAGAACCAACTAGTCGCTACGAGCAGTACTTC. The V call is TRBV7-6, the J call TRBJ2-5; weak D call: TRBD2 (5 bases). The DNA end favors TRBJ2-7, so the J call may be wrong. Germline loops: CDR1 SGHVS, CDR2 FNYEAQ. This CDR3 is built from 15 residues.

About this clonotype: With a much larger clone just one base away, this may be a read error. The CDR3 is CATLDTGGFQAQHF. The CDR3 region has the DNA TGTGCCACCCTCGACACAGGGGGCTTTCAGGCCCAGCATTTT. V and J are TRBV15 and TRBJ1-5; 9 positions agree with TRBD1. CDR3 size: 14 residues. Germline CDR1 and CDR2: LNHNV and YYDKDF (reference sequence).

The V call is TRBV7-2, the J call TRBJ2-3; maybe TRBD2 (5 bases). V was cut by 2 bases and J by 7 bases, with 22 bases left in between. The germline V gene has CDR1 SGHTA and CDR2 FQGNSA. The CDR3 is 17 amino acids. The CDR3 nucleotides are TGTGCCAGCAGCTTACGTGGGGAGACGATTCAATTTAATACGCAGTATTTT. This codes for CASSLRGETIQFNTQYF.

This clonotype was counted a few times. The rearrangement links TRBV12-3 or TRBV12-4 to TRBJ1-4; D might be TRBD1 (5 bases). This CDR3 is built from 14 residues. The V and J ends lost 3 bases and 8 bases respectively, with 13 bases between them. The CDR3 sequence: CASSLEGFGEKLFF. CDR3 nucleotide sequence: TGTGCCAGCAGTTTGGAGGGGTTCGGGGAAAAACTGTTTTTT.

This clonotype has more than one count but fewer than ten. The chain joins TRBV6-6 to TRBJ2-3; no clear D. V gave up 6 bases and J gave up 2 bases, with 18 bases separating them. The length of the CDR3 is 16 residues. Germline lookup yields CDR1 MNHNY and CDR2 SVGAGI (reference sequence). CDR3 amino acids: CASSPVMQQNTDTQYF. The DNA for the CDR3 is TGTGCCAGCAGCCCCGTGATGCAGCAGAACACAGATACGCAGTATTTT.

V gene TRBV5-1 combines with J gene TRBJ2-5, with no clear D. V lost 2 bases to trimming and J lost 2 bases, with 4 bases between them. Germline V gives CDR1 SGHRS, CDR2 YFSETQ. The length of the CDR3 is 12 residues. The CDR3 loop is CASSFRQETQYF. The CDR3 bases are TGCGCCAGCAGCTTCAGACAAGAGACCCAGTACTTC.

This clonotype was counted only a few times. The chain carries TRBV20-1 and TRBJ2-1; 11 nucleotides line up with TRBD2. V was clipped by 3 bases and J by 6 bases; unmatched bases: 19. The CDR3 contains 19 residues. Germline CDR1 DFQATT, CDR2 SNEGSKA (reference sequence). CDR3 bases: TGCAGTGCTAGCAGTAAGCTAGCGGGGGGAGTTGGCCCTCGCAATGAGCAGTTCTTC. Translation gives CSASSKLAGGVGPRNEQFF.

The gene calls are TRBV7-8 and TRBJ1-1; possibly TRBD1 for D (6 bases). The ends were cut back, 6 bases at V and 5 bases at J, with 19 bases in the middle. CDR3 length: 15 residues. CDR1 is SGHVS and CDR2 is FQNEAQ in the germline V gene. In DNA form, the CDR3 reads TGTGCCAGCAGTTCGTCCCAAACAGGGTGGACTGAAGCTTTCTTT. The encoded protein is CASSSSQTGWTEAFF.

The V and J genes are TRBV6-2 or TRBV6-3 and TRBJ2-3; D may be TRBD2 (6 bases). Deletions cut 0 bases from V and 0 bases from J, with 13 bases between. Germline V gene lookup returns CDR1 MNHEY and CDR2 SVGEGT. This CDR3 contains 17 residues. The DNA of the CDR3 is TGTGCCAGCAGTTACTCGACTAGGGGATCTAGCACAGATACGCAGTATTTT. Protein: CASSYSTRGSSTDTQYF.

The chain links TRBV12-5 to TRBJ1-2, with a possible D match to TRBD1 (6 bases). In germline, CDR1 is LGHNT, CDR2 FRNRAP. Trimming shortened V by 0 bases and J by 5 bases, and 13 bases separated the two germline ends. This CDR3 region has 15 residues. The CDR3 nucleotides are TGTGCTAGTGGTTTGGTTAACAGGGTAGGGTATGGCTACACCTTC. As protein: CASGLVNRVGYGYTF.

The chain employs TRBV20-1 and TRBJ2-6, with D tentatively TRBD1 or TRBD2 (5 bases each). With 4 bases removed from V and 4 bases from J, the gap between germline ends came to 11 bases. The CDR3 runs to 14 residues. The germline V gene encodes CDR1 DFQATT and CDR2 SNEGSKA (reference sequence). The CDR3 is CSATGSSGANVLTF. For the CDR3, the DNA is TGCAGTGCTACAGGGAGTTCCGGGGCCAACGTCCTGACTTTC.

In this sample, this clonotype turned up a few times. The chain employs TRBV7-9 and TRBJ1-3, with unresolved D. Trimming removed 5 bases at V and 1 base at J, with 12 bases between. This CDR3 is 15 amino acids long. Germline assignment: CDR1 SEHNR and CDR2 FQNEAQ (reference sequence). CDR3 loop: CASSAHPRSGNTIYF. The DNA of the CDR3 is TGTGCCAGCAGCGCCCACCCCCGGTCTGGAAACACCATATATTTT.

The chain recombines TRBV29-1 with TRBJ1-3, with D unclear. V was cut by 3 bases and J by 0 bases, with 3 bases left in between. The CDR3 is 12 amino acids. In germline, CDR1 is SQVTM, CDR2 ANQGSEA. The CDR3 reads CSVDDSGNTIYF. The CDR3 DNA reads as TGCAGCGTTGATGACTCTGGAAACACCATATATTTT. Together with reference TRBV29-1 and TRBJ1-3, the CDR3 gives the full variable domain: SAVISQKPSRDICQRGTSLTIQCQVDSQVTMMFWYRQQPGQSLTLIATANQGSEATYESGFVIDKFPISRPNLTFSTLTVSNMSPEDSSIYLCSVDDSGNTIYFGEGSWLTVV.

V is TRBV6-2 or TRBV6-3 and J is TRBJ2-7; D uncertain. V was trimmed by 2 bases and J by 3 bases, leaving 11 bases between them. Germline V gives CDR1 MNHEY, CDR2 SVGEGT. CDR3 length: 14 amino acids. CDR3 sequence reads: CASSYGGSHYEQYF. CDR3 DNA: TGTGCCAGCAGTTACGGTGGCAGCCACTACGAGCAGTACTTC.

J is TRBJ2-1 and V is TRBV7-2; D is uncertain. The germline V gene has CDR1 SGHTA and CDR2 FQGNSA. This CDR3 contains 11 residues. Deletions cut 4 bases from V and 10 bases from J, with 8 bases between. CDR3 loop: CASSSAAEQFF. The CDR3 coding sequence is TGTGCCAGCAGCTCCGCAGCGGAGCAGTTCTTC. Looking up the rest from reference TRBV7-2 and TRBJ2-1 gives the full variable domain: GAGVSQSPSNKVTEKGKDVELRCDPISGHTALYWYRQSLGQGLEFLIYFQGNSAPDKSGLPSDRFSAERTGGSVSTLTIQRTQQEDSAVYLCASSSAAEQFFGPGTRLTVL.

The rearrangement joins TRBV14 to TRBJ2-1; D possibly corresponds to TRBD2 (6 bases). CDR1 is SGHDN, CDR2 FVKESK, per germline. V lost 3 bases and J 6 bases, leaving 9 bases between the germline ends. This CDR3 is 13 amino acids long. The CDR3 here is CASSHLARNEQFF. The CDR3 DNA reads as TGTGCCAGCAGCCATCTAGCGCGCAATGAGCAGTTCTTC. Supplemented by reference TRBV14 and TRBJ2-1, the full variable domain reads EAGVTQFPSHSVIEKGQTVTLRCDPISGHDNLYWYRRVMGKEIKFLLHFVKESKQDESGMPNNRFLAERTGGTYSTLKVQPAELEDSGVYFCASSHLARNEQFFGPGTRLTVL.

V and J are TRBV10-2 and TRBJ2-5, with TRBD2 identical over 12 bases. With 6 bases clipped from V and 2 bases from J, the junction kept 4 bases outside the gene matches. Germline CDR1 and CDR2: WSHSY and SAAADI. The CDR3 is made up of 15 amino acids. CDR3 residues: CASRLTSGGQETQYF. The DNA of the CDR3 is TGCGCCAGCAGGCTGACTAGCGGGGGACAAGAGACCCAGTACTTC.

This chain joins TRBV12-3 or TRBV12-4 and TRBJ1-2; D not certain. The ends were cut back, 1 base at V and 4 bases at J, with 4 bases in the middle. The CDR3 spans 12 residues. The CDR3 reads CASSLDTYGYTF. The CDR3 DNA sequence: TGTGCCAGCAGTTTAGACACCTATGGCTACACCTTC.

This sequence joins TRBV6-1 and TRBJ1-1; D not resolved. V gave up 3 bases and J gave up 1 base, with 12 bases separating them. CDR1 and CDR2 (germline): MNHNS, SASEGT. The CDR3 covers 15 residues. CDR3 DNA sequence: TGTGCCAGCAGTGAGAACTTGGCAGCGAACACTGAAGCTTTCTTT. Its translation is CASSENLAANTEAFF.

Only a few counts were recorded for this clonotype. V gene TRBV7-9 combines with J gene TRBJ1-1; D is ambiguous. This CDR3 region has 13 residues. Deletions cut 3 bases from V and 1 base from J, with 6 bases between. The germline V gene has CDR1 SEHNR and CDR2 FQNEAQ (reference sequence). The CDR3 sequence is CASSLNQNTEAFF. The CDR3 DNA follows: TGTGCCAGCAGCTTGAATCAGAACACTGAAGCTTTCTTT.

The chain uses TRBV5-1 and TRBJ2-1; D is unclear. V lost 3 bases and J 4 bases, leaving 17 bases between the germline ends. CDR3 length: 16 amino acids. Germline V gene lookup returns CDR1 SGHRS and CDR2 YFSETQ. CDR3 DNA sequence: TGCGCCAGCAGCTCGTGGCCCGGGCCGCGATACAATGAGCAGTTCTTC. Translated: CASSSWPGPRYNEQFF.

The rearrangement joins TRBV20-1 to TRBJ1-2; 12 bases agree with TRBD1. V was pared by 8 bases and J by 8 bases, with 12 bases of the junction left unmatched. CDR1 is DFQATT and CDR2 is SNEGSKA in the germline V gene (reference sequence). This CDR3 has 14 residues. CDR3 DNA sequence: TGCAGTCCAAGACCGGGACAGGGGGCAGAAGGCTACACCTTC. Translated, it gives CSPRPGQGAEGYTF.